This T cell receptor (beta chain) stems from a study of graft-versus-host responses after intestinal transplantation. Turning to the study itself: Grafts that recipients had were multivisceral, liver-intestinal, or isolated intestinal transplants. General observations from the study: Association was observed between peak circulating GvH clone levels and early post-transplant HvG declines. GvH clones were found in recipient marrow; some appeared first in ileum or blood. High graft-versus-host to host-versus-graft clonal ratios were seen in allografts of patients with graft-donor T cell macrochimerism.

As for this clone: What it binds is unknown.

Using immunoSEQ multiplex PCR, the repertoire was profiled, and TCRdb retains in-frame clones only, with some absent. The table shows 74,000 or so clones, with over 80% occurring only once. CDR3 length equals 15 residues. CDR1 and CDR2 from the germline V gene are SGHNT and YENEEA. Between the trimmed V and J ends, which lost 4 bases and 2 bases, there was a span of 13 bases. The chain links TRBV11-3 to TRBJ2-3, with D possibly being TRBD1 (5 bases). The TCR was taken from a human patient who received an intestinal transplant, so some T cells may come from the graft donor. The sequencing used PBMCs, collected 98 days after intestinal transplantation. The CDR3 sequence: CASSSTVKHTDTQYF. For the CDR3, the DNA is TGTGCCAGCAGCTCGACAGTCAAACACACAGATACGCAGTATTTT.